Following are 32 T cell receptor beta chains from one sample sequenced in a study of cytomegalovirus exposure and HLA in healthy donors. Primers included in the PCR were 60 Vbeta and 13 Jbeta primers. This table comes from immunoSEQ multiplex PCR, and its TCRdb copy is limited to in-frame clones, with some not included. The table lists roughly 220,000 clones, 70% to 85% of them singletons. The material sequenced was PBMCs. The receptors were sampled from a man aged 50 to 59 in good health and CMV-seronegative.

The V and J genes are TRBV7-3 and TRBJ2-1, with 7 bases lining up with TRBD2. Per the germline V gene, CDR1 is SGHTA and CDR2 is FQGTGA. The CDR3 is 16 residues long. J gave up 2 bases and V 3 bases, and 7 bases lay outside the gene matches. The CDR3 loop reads CASSFWAGVAYNEQFF. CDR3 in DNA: TGTGCCAGCAGCTTCTGGGCGGGAGTGGCCTACAATGAGCAGTTCTTC.

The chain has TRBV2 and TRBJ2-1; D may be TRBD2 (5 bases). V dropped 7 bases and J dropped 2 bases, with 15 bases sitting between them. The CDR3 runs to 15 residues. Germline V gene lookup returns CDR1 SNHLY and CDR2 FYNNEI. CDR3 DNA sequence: TGTGCCAGCACCGAGCGGACGAGTACCTACAATGAGCAGTTCTTC. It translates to CASTERTSTYNEQFF.

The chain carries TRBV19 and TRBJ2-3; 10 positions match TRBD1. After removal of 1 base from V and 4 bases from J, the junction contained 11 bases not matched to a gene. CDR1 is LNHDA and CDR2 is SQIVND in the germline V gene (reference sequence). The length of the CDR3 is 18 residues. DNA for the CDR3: TGTGCCAGTAGTATAGCCGGTGGTGACAGGGGGCGGCCAGATACGCAGTATTTT. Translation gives CASSIAGGDRGRPDTQYF.

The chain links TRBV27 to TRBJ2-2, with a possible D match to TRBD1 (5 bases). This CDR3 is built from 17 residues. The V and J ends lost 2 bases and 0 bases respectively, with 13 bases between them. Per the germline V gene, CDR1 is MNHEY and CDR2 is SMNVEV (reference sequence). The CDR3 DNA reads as TGTGCCAGCAGTTTAATCTCCTTAGGGGCGAACACCGGGGAGCTGTTTTTT. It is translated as CASSLISLGANTGELFF.

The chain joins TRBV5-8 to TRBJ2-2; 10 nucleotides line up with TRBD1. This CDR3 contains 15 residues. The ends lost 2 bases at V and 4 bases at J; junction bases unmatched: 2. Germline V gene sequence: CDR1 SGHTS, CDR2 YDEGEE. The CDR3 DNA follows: TGTGCCAGCAGCTTCCGGGACAGGGGCACCGGGGAGCTGTTTTTT. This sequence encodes CASSFRDRGTGELFF.

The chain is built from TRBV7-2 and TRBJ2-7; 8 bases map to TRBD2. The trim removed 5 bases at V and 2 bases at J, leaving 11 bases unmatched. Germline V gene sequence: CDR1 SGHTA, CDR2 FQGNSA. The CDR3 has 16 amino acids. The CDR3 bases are TGTGCCAGCAGCCCGAGCGGCGGGAGGCCCACCTACGAGCAGTACTTC. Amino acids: CASSPSGGRPTYEQYF.

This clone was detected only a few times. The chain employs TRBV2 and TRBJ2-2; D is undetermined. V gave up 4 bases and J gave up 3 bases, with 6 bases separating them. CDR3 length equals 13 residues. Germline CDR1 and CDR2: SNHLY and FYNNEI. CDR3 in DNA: TGTGCCAGCAGTGTGATAGACACCGGGGAGCTGTTTTTT. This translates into CASSVIDTGELFF.

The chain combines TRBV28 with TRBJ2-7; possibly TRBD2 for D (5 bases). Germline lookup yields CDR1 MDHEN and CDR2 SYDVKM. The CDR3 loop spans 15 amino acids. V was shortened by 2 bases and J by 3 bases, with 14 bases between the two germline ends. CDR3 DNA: TGTGCCAGCAGTTTAATCTCTAGGGAGAGCTACGAGCAGTACTTC. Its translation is CASSLISRESYEQYF.

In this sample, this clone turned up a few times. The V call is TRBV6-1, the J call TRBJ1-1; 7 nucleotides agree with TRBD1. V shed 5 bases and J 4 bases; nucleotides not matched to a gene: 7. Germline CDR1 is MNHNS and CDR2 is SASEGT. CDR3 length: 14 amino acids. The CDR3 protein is CASSSTGFGTEAFF. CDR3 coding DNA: TGTGCCAGCAGTTCGACAGGGTTTGGCACTGAAGCTTTCTTT.

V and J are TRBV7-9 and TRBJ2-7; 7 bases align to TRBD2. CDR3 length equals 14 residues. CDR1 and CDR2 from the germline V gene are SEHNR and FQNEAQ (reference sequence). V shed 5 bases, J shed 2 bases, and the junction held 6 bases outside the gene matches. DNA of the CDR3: TGTGCCAGCAGCAGCGGACTAGGCCCCTACGAGCAGTACTTC. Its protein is CASSSGLGPYEQYF.

The DNA of the CDR3 is TGTGCCAGCAGTTGGGACAGTTCCTACGAGCAGTACTTC. It translates to CASSWDSSYEQYF. The genes are TRBV27 and TRBJ2-7; 7 nucleotides align to TRBD1. The V segment lost 4 bases and the J segment 1 base; nucleotides outside the gene matches: 1. The CDR3 extends over 13 amino acids. Germline CDR1 and CDR2: MNHEY and SMNVEV (reference sequence).

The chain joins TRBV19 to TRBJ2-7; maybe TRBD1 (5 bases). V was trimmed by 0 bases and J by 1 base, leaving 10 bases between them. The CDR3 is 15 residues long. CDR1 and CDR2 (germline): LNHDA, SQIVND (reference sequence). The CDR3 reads CASSIEAGMSYEQYF. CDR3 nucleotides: TGTGCCAGTAGTATAGAGGCAGGGATGTCCTACGAGCAGTACTTC.

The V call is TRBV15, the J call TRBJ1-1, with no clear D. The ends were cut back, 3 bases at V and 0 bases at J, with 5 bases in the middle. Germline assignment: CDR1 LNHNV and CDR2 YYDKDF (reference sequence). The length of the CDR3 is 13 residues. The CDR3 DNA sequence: TGTGCCACCAGCAGGGCAGTGAACACTGAAGCTTTCTTT. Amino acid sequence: CATSRAVNTEAFF.

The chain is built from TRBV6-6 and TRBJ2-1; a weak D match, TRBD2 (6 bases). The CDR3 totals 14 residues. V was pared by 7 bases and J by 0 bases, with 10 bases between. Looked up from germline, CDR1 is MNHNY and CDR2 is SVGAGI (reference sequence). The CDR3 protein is CASIAVSSYNEQFF. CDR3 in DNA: TGTGCCAGCATAGCGGTCAGCTCCTACAATGAGCAGTTCTTC.

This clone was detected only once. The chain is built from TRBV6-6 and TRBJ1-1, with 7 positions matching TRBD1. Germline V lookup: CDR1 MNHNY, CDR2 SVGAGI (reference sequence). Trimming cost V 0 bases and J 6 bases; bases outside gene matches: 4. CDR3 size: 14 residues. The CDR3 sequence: CASSYSGTDPEAFF. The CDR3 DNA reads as TGTGCCAGCAGTTACTCTGGGACAGACCCTGAAGCTTTCTTT.

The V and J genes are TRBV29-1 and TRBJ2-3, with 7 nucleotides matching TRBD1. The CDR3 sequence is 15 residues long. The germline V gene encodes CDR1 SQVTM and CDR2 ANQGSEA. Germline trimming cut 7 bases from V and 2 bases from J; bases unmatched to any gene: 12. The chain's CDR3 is CSAGRTGDITDTQYF. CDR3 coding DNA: TGCAGCGCAGGGCGAACAGGGGACATCACAGATACGCAGTATTTT.

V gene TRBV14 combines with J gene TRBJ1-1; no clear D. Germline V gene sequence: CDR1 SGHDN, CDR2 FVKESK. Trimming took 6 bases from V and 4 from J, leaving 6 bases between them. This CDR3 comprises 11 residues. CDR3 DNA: TGTGCCAGCAGGAGAAGCACTGAAGCTTTCTTT. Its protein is CASRRSTEAFF.

CDR3 in amino acids: CASSPPNTGVDTIYF. In DNA form, the CDR3 reads TGTGCCAGCAGCCCGCCCAATACAGGGGTGGACACCATATATTTT. The rearrangement joins TRBV9 to TRBJ1-3, with 7 positions matching TRBD1. The CDR3 has 15 residues. CDR1 and CDR2 (germline): SGDLS, YYNGEE. V lost 4 bases to trimming and J lost 8 bases; unmatched junction nucleotides: 12. Drawing the rest from reference TRBV9 and TRBJ1-3, the complete variable domain is DSGVTQTPKHLITATGQRVTLRCSPRSGDLSVYWYQQSLDQGLQFLIQYYNGEERAKGNILERFSAQQFPDLHSELNLSSLELGDSALYFCASSPPNTGVDTIYFGEGSWLTVV.

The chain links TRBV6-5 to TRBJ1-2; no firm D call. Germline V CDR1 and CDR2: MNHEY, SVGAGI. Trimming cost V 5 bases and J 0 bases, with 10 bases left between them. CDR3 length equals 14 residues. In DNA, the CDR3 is TGTGCCAGCAGTCCCCGACTAGCTAACTATGGCTACACCTTC. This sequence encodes CASSPRLANYGYTF.

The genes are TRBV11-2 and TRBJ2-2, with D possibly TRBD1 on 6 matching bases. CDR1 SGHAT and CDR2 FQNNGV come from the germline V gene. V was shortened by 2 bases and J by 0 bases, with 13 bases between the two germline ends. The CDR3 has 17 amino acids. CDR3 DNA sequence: TGTGCCAGCAGCTTAATGAAAGGGGGTACGAACACCGGGGAGCTGTTTTTT. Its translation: CASSLMKGGTNTGELFF.

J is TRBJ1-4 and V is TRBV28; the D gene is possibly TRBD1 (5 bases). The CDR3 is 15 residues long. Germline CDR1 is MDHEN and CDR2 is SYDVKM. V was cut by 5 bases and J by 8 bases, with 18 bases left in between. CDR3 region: CASSPTRQNNEKLFF. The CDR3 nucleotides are TGTGCCAGCAGTCCCACCCGACAGAATAACGAAAAACTGTTTTTT.

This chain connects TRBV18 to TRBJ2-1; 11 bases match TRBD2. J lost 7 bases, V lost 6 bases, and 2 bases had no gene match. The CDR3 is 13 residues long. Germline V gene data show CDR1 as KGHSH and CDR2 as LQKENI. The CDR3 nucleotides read TGTGCCAGCTCTCCTAGCGGGAGGAATGAGCAGTTCTTC. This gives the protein CASSPSGRNEQFF.

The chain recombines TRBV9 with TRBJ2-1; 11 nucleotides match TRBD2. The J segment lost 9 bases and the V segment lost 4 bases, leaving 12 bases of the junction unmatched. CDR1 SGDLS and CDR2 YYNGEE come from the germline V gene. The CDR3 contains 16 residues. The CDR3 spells CASSYLAGGPLREQFF. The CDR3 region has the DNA TGTGCCAGCAGCTATTTAGCGGGAGGGCCACTCCGTGAGCAGTTCTTC.

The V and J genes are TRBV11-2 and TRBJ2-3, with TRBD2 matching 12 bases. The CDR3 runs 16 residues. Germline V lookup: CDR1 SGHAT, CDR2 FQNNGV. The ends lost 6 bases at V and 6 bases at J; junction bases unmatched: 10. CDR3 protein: CASRLLAGGDWDTQYF. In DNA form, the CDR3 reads TGTGCCAGCAGACTACTAGCGGGAGGCGACTGGGATACGCAGTATTTT.

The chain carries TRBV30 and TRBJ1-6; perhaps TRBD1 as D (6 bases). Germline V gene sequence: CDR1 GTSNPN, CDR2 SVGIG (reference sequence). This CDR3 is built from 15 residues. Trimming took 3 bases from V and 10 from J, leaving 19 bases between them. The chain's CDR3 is CAWRLDRYKGSPLHF. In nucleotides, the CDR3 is TGTGCCTGGAGACTGGACAGATACAAGGGGTCACCCCTCCACTTT.

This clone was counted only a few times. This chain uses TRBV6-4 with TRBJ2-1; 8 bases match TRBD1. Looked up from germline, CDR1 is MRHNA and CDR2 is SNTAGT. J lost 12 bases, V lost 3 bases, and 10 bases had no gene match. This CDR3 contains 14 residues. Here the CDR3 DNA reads TGTGCCAGCAGTGAGTCCTCGGACAGGGCCGGGCAGTTCTTC. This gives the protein CASSESSDRAGQFF.

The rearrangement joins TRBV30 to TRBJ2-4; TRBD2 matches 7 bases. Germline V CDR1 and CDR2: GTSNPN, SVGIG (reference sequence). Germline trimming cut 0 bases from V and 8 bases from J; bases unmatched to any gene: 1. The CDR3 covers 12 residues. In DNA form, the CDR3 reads TGTGCCTGGAGTGTTGGGGGGGACATTCAGTACTTC. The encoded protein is CAWSVGGDIQYF.

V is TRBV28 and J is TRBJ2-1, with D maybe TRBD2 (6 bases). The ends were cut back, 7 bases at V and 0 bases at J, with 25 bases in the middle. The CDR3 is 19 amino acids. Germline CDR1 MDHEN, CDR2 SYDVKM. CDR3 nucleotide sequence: TGTGCCAGCAACCTAGCGTGGCGGTCGTTTTCCAGCTCCTACAATGAGCAGTTCTTC. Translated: CASNLAWRSFSSSYNEQFF.

Here the CDR3 reads CASSLAGTGYEQYF. Written as DNA, the CDR3 is TGCGCCAGCAGCTTGGCCGGAACAGGCTACGAGCAGTACTTC. V usage is TRBV5-1 and J usage is TRBJ2-7; perhaps TRBD1 as D (5 bases). Per germline, CDR1 SGHRS and CDR2 YFSETQ. Deletions cut 0 bases from V and 3 bases from J, with 10 bases between. This CDR3 is 14 amino acids long.

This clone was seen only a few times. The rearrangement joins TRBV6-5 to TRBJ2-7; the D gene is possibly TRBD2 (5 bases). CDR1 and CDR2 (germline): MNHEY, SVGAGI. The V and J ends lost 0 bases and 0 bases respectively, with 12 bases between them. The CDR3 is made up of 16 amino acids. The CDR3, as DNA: TGTGCCAGCAGTTACTCCAGGACTCTAAGCTCCTACGAGCAGTACTTC. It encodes CASSYSRTLSSYEQYF.

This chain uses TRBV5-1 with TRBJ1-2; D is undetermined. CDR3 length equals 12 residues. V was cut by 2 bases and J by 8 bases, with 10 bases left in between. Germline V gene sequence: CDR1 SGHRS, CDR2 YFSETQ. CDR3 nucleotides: TGCGCCAGCAGCTTTTCAGAACAAGGCTACACCTTC. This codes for CASSFSEQGYTF.

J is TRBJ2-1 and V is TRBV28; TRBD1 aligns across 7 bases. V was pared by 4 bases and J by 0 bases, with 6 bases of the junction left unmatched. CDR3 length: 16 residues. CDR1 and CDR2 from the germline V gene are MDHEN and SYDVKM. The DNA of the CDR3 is TGTGCCAGCAGTTACCCGACAGGGAGCTCCTACAATGAGCAGTTCTTC. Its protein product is CASSYPTGSSYNEQFF. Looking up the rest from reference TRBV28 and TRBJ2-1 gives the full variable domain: DVKVTQSSRYLVKRTGEKVFLECVQDMDHENMFWYRQDPGLGLRLIYFSYDVKMKEKGDIPEGYSVSREKKERFSLILESASTNQTSMYLCASSYPTGSSYNEQFFGPGTRLTVL.